Below, one T cell receptor beta chain is given with its context. The antigen remains undetermined. Mixed chimerism was transient after nonmyeloablative marrow transplants from related graft donors. TCRdb's table, derived via immunoSEQ multiplex PCR, lists solely in-frame clones and lacks some. The sample consists of tens of thousands of clones, over 75% of them appearing once. This specimen comes from a study of Tregs in tolerant kidney transplant recipients. Per germline, CDR1 SEHNR and CDR2 FQNEAQ (reference sequence). The CDR3 runs to 12 residues. General observations from the study: Validation in larger populations is needed because few patients were studied. For some patients, primers changed over time, blocking nucleotide-level comparison.

The chain uses TRBV7-9 and TRBJ1-2; D possibly corresponds to TRBD1 (5 bases). The material sequenced was CD4+ T cells from blood (PBMCs), taken 24 months after the transplant. This TCR came from a human patient who received a combined kidney and bone marrow transplant. The graft donor may account for some of the T cells. The CDR3 loop reads CASEGDNYGYTF. The DNA for the CDR3 is TGTGCAAGTGAAGGGGATAACTATGGCTACACCTTC.